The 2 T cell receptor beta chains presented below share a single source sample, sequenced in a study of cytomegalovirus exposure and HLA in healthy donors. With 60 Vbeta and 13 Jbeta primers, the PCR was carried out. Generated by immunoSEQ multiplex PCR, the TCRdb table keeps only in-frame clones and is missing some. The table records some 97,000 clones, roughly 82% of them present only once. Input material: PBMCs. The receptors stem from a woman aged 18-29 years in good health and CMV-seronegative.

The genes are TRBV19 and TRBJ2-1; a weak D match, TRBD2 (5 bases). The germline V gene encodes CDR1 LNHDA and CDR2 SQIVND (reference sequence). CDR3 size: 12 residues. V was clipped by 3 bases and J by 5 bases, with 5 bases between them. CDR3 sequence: CASSIGNNEQFF. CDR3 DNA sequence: TGTGCCAGTAGTATCGGGAACAATGAGCAGTTCTTC.

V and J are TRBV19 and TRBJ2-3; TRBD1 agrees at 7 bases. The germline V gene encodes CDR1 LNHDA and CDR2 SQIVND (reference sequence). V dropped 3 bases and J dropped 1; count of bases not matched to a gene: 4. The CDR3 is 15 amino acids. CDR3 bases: TGTGCCAGTAGTATGTCGACAGGGCGCACAGATACGCAGTATTTT. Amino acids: CASSMSTGRTDTQYF.